The clone carrying this T cell receptor (beta chain) was observed a few times. The time point denotes: newly diagnosed GD, antithyroid drugs for less than 3 months. After RNA was extracted from PBMCs, the TCR library was made from it. Trimming took 1 base from V and 8 from J, leaving 12 bases between them. The CDR3 length is 15 residues. Germline V gene data show CDR1 as SGHTA and CDR2 as FQGNSA. This entry is derived from a study of regulatory T cells in long-lasting Graves disease. Relying on iRepertoire HTBI primers and Arm-PCR of CDR3 regions, the team built TCR beta libraries. Each CDR3 protein is one row after TCRdb ran MiXCR on the multiplex PCR reads. This sample has roughly 350,000 distinct CDR3 sequences, with 15% to 20% found just once. The same data also went into a second study, on T cells in Graves' hyperthyroidism and ophthalmopathy.

The V and J genes are TRBV7-2 and TRBJ1-6; D is uncertain. This receptor was obtained from a man aged 35 to 55 with Graves disease. Material: peripheral blood mononuclear cells (PBMCs), obtained at new diagnosis, from a patient treated with antithyroid drugs. As DNA, the CDR3 is TGTGCCAGCAGCTTAGAGGGCCAAATTTATTCACCCCTCCACTTT. This gives the protein CASSLEGQIYSPLHF.